This is a list of T cell receptor beta chains from one sample in a study of cytomegalovirus exposure and HLA in healthy donors. TCRdb keeps only in-frame clones here, not all; method: immunoSEQ multiplex PCR. The table records over 80,000 clones, approximately 73% of them present only once. The sequencing input was PBMCs. The source of these receptors is a man aged 35 to 55 in good health and CMV-seronegative. CDR3s include the opening cysteine and the closing phenylalanine or tryptophan. The D gene is left open where the match is weak. Only some rows state a clone size, as once, few, many or a class for expanded clones.

V gene: TRBV7-9
CDR3 length: 17
clone size: .
D gene: .
J gene: TRBJ1-6
CDR3 protein: CASSLDPPGLYNSPLHF
CDR3 DNA: TGTGCCAGCAGCTTAGATCCCCCGGGTCTCTATAATTCACCCCTCCACTTT

V gene: TRBV15
CDR3 length: 15
clone size: .
D gene: .
J gene: TRBJ2-3
CDR3 protein: CATSRRTPGTDTQYF
CDR3 DNA: TGTGCCACCAGCAGGCGGACACCCGGCACAGATACGCAGTATTTT

V gene: TRBV29-1
CDR3 length: 13
clone size: .
D gene: TRBD1
J gene: TRBJ1-1
CDR3 protein: CSGTGGLSTEAFF
CDR3 DNA: TGCAGCGGGACAGGGGGTTTGAGCACTGAAGCTTTCTTT

V gene: TRBV28
CDR3 length: 13
clone size: few
D gene: .
J gene: TRBJ1-5
CDR3 protein: CASRSGVGQPQHF
CDR3 DNA: TGTGCCAGCAGATCAGGGGTGGGGCAGCCCCAGCATTTT

V gene: TRBV5-4
CDR3 length: 14
clone size: .
D gene: .
J gene: TRBJ2-2
CDR3 protein: CASSTETVSGELFF
CDR3 DNA: TGTGCCAGCAGCACGGAGACGGTCTCCGGGGAGCTGTTTTTT

V gene: TRBV15
CDR3 length: 17
clone size: few
D gene: .
J gene: TRBJ1-5
CDR3 protein: CATSRDNQGFGNQPQHF
CDR3 DNA: TGTGCCACCAGCAGAGATAATCAGGGTTTTGGCAATCAGCCCCAGCATTTT

V gene: TRBV5-4
CDR3 length: 14
clone size: .
D gene: .
J gene: TRBJ2-3
CDR3 protein: CASSICGAVDTQYF
CDR3 DNA: TGTGCCAGCAGCATATGTGGGGCGGTGGATACGCAGTATTTT

V gene: TRBV4-1
CDR3 length: 16
clone size: few
D gene: TRBD1
J gene: TRBJ1-4
CDR3 protein: CASSRGQGSRNEKLFF
CDR3 DNA: TGCGCCAGCAGCCGAGGACAGGGAAGCAGGAATGAAAAACTGTTTTTT

V gene: TRBV5-1
CDR3 length: 13
clone size: .
D gene: TRBD1
J gene: TRBJ1-1
CDR3 protein: CASSFGQGSEAFF
CDR3 DNA: TGCGCCAGCAGCTTCGGACAGGGGTCCGAAGCTTTCTTT

V gene: TRBV2
CDR3 length: 16
clone size: .
D gene: TRBD1
J gene: TRBJ2-5
CDR3 protein: CASRRTGGSRQETQYF
CDR3 DNA: TGTGCCAGCAGGAGGACAGGGGGCAGCCGCCAAGAGACCCAGTACTTC

V gene: TRBV5-1
CDR3 length: 13
clone size: .
D gene: .
J gene: TRBJ2-7
CDR3 protein: CASRRDQIFEQYF
CDR3 DNA: TGCGCCAGCAGACGGGATCAGATATTCGAGCAGTACTTC

V gene: TRBV10-3
CDR3 length: 15
clone size: few
D gene: TRBD1
J gene: TRBJ2-7
CDR3 protein: CAISVGDRASYEQYF
CDR3 DNA: TGTGCCATCAGTGTAGGGGACAGGGCATCCTACGAGCAGTACTTC

V gene: TRBV6-6
CDR3 length: 15
clone size: .
D gene: .
J gene: TRBJ1-2
CDR3 protein: CASSYATGANYGYTF
CDR3 DNA: TGTGCCAGCAGTTACGCGACAGGTGCTAACTATGGCTACACCTTC

V gene: TRBV5-1
CDR3 length: 14
clone size: .
D gene: .
J gene: TRBJ1-1
CDR3 protein: CASSLVERGTEAFF
CDR3 DNA: TGCGCCAGCAGCTTGGTCGAAAGGGGCACTGAAGCTTTCTTT

V gene: TRBV2
CDR3 length: 14
clone size: .
D gene: .
J gene: TRBJ2-7
CDR3 protein: CASSEARGWNEQYF
CDR3 DNA: TGTGCCAGCAGTGAAGCAAGGGGGTGGAACGAGCAGTACTTC

V gene: TRBV9
CDR3 length: 15
clone size: once
D gene: .
J gene: TRBJ2-7
CDR3 protein: CASSVAGSAGYEQYF
CDR3 DNA: TGTGCCAGCAGCGTAGCCGGGAGTGCAGGCTACGAGCAGTACTTC

V gene: TRBV29-1
CDR3 length: 15
clone size: .
D gene: .
J gene: TRBJ2-7
CDR3 protein: CSVVQTGDRPYEQYF
CDR3 DNA: TGCAGCGTTGTTCAAACGGGCGACAGACCCTACGAGCAGTACTTC

V gene: TRBV4-1
CDR3 length: 14
clone size: .
D gene: .
J gene: TRBJ2-4
CDR3 protein: CASTKGVVGDIQYF
CDR3 DNA: TGCGCCAGCACCAAAGGGGTGGTCGGCGACATTCAGTACTTC

V gene: TRBV11-2
CDR3 length: 15
clone size: few
D gene: .
J gene: TRBJ1-5
CDR3 protein: CASSLAAGNNQPQHF
CDR3 DNA: TGTGCCAGCAGCTTAGCCGCTGGCAACAATCAGCCCCAGCATTTT

V gene: TRBV7-9
CDR3 length: 18
clone size: once
D gene: TRBD2
J gene: TRBJ2-5
CDR3 protein: CASSPGTSGGWGGETQYF
CDR3 DNA: TGTGCCAGCAGCCCCGGGACTAGCGGGGGATGGGGCGGCGAGACCCAGTACTTC

V gene: TRBV7-6
CDR3 length: 15
clone size: .
D gene: .
J gene: TRBJ2-7
CDR3 protein: CASSLKPRDIYEQYF
CDR3 DNA: TGTGCCAGCAGCCTCAAACCCCGGGACATCTACGAGCAGTACTTC

V gene: TRBV2
CDR3 length: 14
clone size: .
D gene: .
J gene: TRBJ2-3
CDR3 protein: CASSRMTGTDTQYF
CDR3 DNA: TGTGCCAGCAGCCGGATGACAGGTACAGATACGCAGTATTTT

V gene: TRBV5-1
CDR3 length: 17
clone size: .
D gene: TRBD1
J gene: TRBJ1-4
CDR3 protein: CASSLELTGTGNEKLFF
CDR3 DNA: TGCGCCAGCAGCTTGGAACTAACCGGGACAGGAAATGAAAAACTGTTTTTT

V gene: TRBV12-5
CDR3 length: 15
clone size: few
D gene: .
J gene: TRBJ1-4
CDR3 protein: CASQMGRGANEKLFF
CDR3 DNA: TGTGCTAGTCAAATGGGGCGCGGTGCTAATGAAAAACTGTTTTTT

V gene: TRBV4-1
CDR3 length: 16
clone size: .
D gene: TRBD1
J gene: TRBJ1-5
CDR3 protein: CASSQDGRGVNQPQHF
CDR3 DNA: TGCGCCAGCAGCCAAGATGGCAGGGGGGTCAATCAGCCCCAGCATTTT

V gene: TRBV5-1
CDR3 length: 17
clone size: .
D gene: TRBD1
J gene: TRBJ1-1
CDR3 protein: CASSRPIGQGPRYLAFF
CDR3 DNA: TGCGCCAGCAGCCGTCCCATCGGACAGGGGCCTAGATACTTAGCTTTCTTT

V gene: TRBV6-5
CDR3 length: 13
clone size: few
D gene: .
J gene: TRBJ2-7
CDR3 protein: CASSYPGSYEQYF
CDR3 DNA: TGTGCCAGCAGTTATCCGGGCTCCTACGAGCAGTACTTC

V gene: TRBV19
CDR3 length: 14
clone size: .
D gene: .
J gene: TRBJ1-5
CDR3 protein: CASSDDYRNQPQHF
CDR3 DNA: TGTGCCAGTAGTGATGACTACCGCAATCAGCCCCAGCATTTT

V gene: TRBV5-1
CDR3 length: 16
clone size: .
D gene: .
J gene: TRBJ2-7
CDR3 protein: CASSLELVQLGSEQYF
CDR3 DNA: TGCGCCAGCAGCTTGGAACTAGTTCAGCTAGGGAGCGAGCAGTACTTC

V gene: TRBV2
CDR3 length: 13
clone size: .
D gene: .
J gene: TRBJ1-6
CDR3 protein: CASSEQGNSPLHF
CDR3 DNA: TGTGCCAGCAGTGAACAGGGTAATTCACCCCTCCACTTT

V gene: TRBV6-5
CDR3 length: 14
clone size: .
D gene: TRBD1
J gene: TRBJ2-1
CDR3 protein: CASSLGRTGGEQFF
CDR3 DNA: TGTGCCAGCAGCTTGGGGAGGACAGGGGGTGAGCAGTTCTTC

V gene: TRBV4-1
CDR3 length: 18
clone size: .
D gene: TRBD1
J gene: TRBJ1-4
CDR3 protein: CASSQQGGDRGPNEKLFF
CDR3 DNA: TGCGCCAGCAGCCAGCAAGGGGGGGACAGGGGACCTAATGAAAAACTGTTTTTT

V gene: TRBV6-5
CDR3 length: 15
clone size: .
D gene: .
J gene: TRBJ1-1
CDR3 protein: CASNPRGIMNTEAFF
CDR3 DNA: TGTGCCAGCAACCCCAGGGGAATTATGAACACTGAAGCTTTCTTT

V gene: TRBV4-1
CDR3 length: 16
clone size: .
D gene: .
J gene: TRBJ1-3
CDR3 protein: CASSRAGHSSGNTIYF
CDR3 DNA: TGCGCCAGCAGCCGAGCGGGGCATTCCTCTGGAAACACCATATATTTT

V gene: TRBV10-3
CDR3 length: 13
clone size: medium-sized
D gene: TRBD1
J gene: TRBJ2-7
CDR3 protein: CAIKGAPSYEQYF
CDR3 DNA: TGTGCCATCAAGGGGGCACCCTCCTACGAGCAGTACTTC

V gene: TRBV27
CDR3 length: 13
clone size: .
D gene: .
J gene: TRBJ1-6
CDR3 protein: CASSFRSGWALHF
CDR3 DNA: TGTGCCAGCAGTTTCAGATCGGGGTGGGCCCTCCACTTT

V gene: TRBV27
CDR3 length: 14
clone size: .
D gene: TRBD1
J gene: TRBJ1-5
CDR3 protein: CASSEDRGRQPQHF
CDR3 DNA: TGTGCCAGCAGTGAGGACAGGGGCCGTCAGCCCCAGCATTTT

V gene: TRBV25-1
CDR3 length: 17
clone size: once
D gene: .
J gene: TRBJ1-5
CDR3 protein: CASSARGSESSNQPQHF
CDR3 DNA: TGTGCCAGCAGTGCTCGTGGGAGCGAAAGTAGCAATCAGCCCCAGCATTTT

V gene: TRBV6-6
CDR3 length: 14
clone size: .
D gene: .
J gene: TRBJ2-7
CDR3 protein: CASSYGNIPYEQYF
CDR3 DNA: TGTGCCAGCAGTTACGGCAACATCCCCTACGAGCAGTACTTC

V gene: TRBV18
CDR3 length: 14
clone size: .
D gene: .
J gene: TRBJ1-2
CDR3 protein: CASSLVDSKNGYTF
CDR3 DNA: TGTGCCAGCTCACTGGTAGACAGTAAAAATGGCTACACCTTC

V gene: TRBV4-2
CDR3 length: 17
clone size: .
D gene: .
J gene: TRBJ1-3
CDR3 protein: CASSQDSQEASGNTIYF
CDR3 DNA: TGTGCCAGCAGCCAAGATAGCCAGGAGGCCTCTGGAAACACCATATATTTT

V gene: TRBV5-4
CDR3 length: 18
clone size: .
D gene: .
J gene: TRBJ2-3
CDR3 protein: CASSLDSFGGGNTDTQYF
CDR3 DNA: TGTGCCAGCAGCTTGGATTCCTTCGGCGGCGGGAACACAGATACGCAGTATTTT

V gene: TRBV6-6
CDR3 length: 13
clone size: .
D gene: .
J gene: TRBJ1-6
CDR3 protein: CASIGREDSPLHF
CDR3 DNA: TGTGCCAGCATCGGGAGGGAGGATTCACCCCTCCACTTT

V gene: TRBV5-4
CDR3 length: 14
clone size: .
D gene: TRBD1
J gene: TRBJ1-2
CDR3 protein: CASSFFRDSYGYTF
CDR3 DNA: TGTGCCAGCAGCTTCTTCCGGGACAGCTATGGCTACACCTTC

V gene: TRBV25-1
CDR3 length: 16
clone size: .
D gene: .
J gene: TRBJ2-1
CDR3 protein: CASRGLGTRIYNEQFF
CDR3 DNA: TGTGCCAGCAGAGGCTTAGGGACAAGAATTTACAATGAGCAGTTCTTC

V gene: TRBV6-5
CDR3 length: 14
clone size: .
D gene: TRBD2
J gene: TRBJ2-7
CDR3 protein: CASSYSAGAYEQYF
CDR3 DNA: TGTGCCAGCAGTTACTCCGCGGGGGCCTACGAGCAGTACTTC

V gene: TRBV6-5
CDR3 length: 14
clone size: .
D gene: .
J gene: TRBJ2-7
CDR3 protein: CASSYSQGFYEQYF
CDR3 DNA: TGTGCCAGCAGTTACTCGCAGGGTTTCTACGAGCAGTACTTC

V gene: TRBV10-3
CDR3 length: 14
clone size: .
D gene: TRBD2
J gene: TRBJ2-2
CDR3 protein: CAINSGGNTGELFF
CDR3 DNA: TGTGCCATCAATAGCGGGGGGAACACCGGGGAGCTGTTTTTT

V gene: TRBV25-1
CDR3 length: 14
clone size: few
D gene: TRBD1
J gene: TRBJ2-1
CDR3 protein: CASSEFGMDRVGFF
CDR3 DNA: TGTGCCAGCAGTGAATTCGGTATGGACAGGGTGGGGTTCTTC